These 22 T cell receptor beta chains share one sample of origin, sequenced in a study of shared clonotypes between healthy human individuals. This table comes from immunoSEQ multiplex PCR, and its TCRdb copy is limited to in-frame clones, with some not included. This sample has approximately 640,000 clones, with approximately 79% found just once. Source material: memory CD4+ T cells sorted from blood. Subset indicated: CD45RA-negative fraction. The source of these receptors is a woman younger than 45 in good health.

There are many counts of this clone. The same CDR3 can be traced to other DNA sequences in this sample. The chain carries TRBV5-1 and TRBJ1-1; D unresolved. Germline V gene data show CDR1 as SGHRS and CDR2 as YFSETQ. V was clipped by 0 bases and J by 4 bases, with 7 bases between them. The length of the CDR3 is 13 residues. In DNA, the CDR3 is TGCGCCAGCAGCTTGGGCCAGGTCACTGAAGCTTTCTTT. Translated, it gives CASSLGQVTEAFF.

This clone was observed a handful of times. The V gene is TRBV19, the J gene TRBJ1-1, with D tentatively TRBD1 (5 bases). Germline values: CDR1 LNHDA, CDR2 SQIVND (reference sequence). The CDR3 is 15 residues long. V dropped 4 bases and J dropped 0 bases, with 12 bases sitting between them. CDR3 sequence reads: CASSTRQPLNTEAFF. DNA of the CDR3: TGTGCCAGTAGTACCCGACAGCCTCTGAACACTGAAGCTTTCTTT.

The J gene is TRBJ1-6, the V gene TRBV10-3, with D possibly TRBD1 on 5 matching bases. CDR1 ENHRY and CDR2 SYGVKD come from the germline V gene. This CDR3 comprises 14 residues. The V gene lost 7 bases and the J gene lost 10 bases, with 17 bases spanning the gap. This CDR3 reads CAINGGGWRSPLHF. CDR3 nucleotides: TGTGCCATCAATGGCGGGGGTTGGAGATCACCCCTCCACTTT.

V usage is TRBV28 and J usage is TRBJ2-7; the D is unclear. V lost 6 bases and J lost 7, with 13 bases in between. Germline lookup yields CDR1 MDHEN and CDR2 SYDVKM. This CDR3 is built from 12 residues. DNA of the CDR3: TGTGCCAGCAGCTACCCCGGGTGGGAGCAGTACTTC. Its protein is CASSYPGWEQYF.

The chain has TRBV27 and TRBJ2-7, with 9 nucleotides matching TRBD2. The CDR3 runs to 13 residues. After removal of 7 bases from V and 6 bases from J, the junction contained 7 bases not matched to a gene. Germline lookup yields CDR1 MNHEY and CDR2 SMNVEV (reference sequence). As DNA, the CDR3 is TGTGCCAGCAAGGCTAGCGGGAAGGCCGAGCAGTACTTC. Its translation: CASKASGKAEQYF.

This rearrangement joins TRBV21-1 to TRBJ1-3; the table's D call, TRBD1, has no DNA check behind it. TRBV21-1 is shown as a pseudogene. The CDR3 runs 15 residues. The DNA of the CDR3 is TGTGCCAGCAGCACCCAGGTTGTATCTGGAAACACCATATATTTT. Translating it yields CASSTQVVSGNTIYF.

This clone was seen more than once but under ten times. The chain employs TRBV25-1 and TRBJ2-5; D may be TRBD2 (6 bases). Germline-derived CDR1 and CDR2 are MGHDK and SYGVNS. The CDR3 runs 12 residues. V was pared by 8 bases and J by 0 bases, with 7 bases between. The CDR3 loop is CASGGYQETQYF. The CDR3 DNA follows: TGTGCCAGCGGAGGGTACCAAGAGACCCAGTACTTC.

CDR3 coding DNA: TGCGCCAGCAGCTCCGGACAGGGGGGAACCTACGAGCAGTACTTC. It codes for CASSSGQGGTYEQYF. The chain has TRBV5-1 and TRBJ2-7; 10 bases align to TRBD1. After removal of 3 bases from V and 2 bases from J, the junction contained 5 bases not matched to a gene. Germline loops: CDR1 SGHRS, CDR2 YFSETQ. This CDR3 spans 15 amino acids.

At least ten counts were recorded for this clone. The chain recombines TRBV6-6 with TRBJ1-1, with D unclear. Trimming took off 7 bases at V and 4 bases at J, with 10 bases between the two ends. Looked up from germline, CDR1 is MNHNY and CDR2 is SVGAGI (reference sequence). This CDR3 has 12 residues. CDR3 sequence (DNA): TGTGCCAGCATGGGTGCGACCACTGAAGCTTTCTTT. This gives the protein CASMGATTEAFF.

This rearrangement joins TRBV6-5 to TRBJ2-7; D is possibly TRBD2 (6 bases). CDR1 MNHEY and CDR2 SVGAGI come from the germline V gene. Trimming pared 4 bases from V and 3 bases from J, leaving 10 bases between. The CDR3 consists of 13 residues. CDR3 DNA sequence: TGTGCCAGCAGTTCCGGGACTTACTACGAGCAGTACTTC. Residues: CASSSGTYYEQYF.

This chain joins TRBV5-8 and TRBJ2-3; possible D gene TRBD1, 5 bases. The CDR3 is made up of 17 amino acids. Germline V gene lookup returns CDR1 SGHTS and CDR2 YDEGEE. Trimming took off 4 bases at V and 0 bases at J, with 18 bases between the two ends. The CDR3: CASSQTTATDSTDTQYF. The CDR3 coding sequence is TGTGCCAGCAGCCAAACGACAGCCACGGATAGCACAGATACGCAGTATTTT.

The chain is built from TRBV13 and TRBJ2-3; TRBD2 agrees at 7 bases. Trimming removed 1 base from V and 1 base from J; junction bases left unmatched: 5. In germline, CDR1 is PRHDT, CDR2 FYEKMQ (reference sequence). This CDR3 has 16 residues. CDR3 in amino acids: CASSLVSSGGTDTQYF. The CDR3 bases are TGTGCCAGCAGCTTAGTTTCGAGCGGGGGCACAGATACGCAGTATTTT.

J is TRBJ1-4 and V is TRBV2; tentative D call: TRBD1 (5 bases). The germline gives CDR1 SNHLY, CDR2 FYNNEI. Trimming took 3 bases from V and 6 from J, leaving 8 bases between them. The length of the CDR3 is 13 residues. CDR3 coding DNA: TGTGCCAGCAGTGATGGCAGGGATGAAAAACTGTTTTTT. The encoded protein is CASSDGRDEKLFF. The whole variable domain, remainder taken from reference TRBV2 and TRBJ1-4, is EPEVTQTPSHQVTQMGQEVILRCVPISNHLYFYWYRQILGQKVEFLVSFYNNEISEKSEIFDDQFSVERPDGSNFTLKIRSTKLEDSAMYFCASSDGRDEKLFFGSGTQLSVL.

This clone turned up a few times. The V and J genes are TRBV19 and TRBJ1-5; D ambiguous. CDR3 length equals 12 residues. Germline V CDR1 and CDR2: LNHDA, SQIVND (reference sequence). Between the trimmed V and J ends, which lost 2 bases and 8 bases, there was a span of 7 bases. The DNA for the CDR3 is TGTGCCAGTAGTATAACGGGGAAGCCCCAGCATTTT. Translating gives CASSITGKPQHF.

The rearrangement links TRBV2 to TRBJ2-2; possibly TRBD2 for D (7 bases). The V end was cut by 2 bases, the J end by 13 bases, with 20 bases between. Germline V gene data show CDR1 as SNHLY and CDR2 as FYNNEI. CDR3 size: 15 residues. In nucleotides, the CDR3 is TGTGCCAGCAGTGAACAACGTCAGGGGAGGGATGGGCTGTTTTTT. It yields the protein CASSEQRQGRDGLFF.

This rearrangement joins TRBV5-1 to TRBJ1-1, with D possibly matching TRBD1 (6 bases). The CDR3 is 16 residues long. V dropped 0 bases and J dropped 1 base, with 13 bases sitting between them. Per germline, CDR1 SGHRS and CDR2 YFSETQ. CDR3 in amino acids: CASSLAQGTPNTEAFF. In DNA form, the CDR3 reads TGCGCCAGCAGCTTGGCCCAGGGGACACCGAACACTGAAGCTTTCTTT. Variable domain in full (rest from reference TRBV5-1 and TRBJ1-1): KAGVTQTPRYLIKTRGQQVTLSCSPISGHRSVSWYQQTPGQGLQFLFEYFSETQRNKGNFPGRFSGRQFSNSRSEMNVSTLELGDSALYLCASSLAQGTPNTEAFFGQGTRLTVV.

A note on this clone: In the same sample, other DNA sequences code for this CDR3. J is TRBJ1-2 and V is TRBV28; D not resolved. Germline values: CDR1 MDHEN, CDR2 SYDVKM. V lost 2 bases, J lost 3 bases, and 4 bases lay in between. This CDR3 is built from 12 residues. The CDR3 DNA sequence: TGTGCCAGCAGTTTACGGGACTATGGCTACACCTTC. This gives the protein CASSLRDYGYTF.

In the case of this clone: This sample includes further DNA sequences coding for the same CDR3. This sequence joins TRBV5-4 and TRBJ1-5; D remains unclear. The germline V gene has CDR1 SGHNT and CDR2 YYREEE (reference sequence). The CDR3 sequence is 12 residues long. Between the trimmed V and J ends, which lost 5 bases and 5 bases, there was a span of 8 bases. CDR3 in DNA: TGTGCCAGCAGTTTCCCAGATCAGCCCCAGCATTTT. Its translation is CASSFPDQPQHF.

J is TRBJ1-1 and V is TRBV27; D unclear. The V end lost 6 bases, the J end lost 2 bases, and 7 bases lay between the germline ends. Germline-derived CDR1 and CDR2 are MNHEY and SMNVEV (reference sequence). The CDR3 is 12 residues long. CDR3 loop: CASRDPNTEAFF. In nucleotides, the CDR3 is TGTGCCAGCAGGGACCCCAACACTGAAGCTTTCTTT.

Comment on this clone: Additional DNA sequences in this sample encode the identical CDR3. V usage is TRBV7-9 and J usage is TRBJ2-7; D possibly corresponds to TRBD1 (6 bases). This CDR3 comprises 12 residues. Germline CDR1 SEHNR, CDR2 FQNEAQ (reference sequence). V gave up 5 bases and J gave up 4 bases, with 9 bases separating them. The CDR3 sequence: CASSLTGYEQYF. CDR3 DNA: TGTGCCAGCAGCCTCACAGGGTACGAGCAGTACTTC.

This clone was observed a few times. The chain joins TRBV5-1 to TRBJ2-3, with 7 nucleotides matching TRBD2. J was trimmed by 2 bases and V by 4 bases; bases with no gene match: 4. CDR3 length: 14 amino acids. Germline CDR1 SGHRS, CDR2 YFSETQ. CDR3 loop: CASSSLAVTDTQYF. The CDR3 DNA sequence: TGCGCCAGCAGCAGTCTAGCGGTCACAGATACGCAGTATTTT.

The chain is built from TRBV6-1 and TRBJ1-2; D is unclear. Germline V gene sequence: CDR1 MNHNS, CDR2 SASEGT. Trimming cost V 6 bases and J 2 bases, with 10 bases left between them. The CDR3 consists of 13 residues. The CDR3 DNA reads TGTGCCAGCAGAGGCACTGAGAACTATGGCTACACCTTC. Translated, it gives CASRGTENYGYTF.